This is a list of T cell receptor beta chains from one sample in a study of blood T cell repertoires in COVID-19. Measured with immunoSEQ multiplex PCR; TCRdb has only the in-frame clones, and not every one. The sample yields some 340,000 clones, around 86% seen once. Sequencing input: PBMCs or T cells enriched from blood (not recorded which). Receptors originate from a woman aged 45 to 65 who had recovered from COVID-19. The CDR3 runs from the conserved cysteine through the conserved F or W.

CDR3 | V | length | J
CASLTKPGTDTQYF | TRBV7-9 | 14 | TRBJ2-3
CASSPVWDGTSTDTQYF | TRBV7-6 | 17 | TRBJ2-3
CASSHLGPRTGPNTEAFF | TRBV18 | 18 | TRBJ1-1
CASSLGLAGGPGGEQFF | TRBV9 | 17 | TRBJ2-1
CASSLLGGAQPQHF | TRBV5-1 | 14 | TRBJ1-5
CASSIEAWTGELFF | TRBV19 | 14 | TRBJ2-2
CASSYGHVNTEAFF | TRBV5-1 | 14 | TRBJ1-1
CASRKTGTNEKLFF | TRBV2 | 14 | TRBJ1-4
CASSIEGPANYGYTF | TRBV19 | 15 | TRBJ1-2
CASSQDRESTSLNTEAFF | TRBV4-1 | 18 | TRBJ1-1